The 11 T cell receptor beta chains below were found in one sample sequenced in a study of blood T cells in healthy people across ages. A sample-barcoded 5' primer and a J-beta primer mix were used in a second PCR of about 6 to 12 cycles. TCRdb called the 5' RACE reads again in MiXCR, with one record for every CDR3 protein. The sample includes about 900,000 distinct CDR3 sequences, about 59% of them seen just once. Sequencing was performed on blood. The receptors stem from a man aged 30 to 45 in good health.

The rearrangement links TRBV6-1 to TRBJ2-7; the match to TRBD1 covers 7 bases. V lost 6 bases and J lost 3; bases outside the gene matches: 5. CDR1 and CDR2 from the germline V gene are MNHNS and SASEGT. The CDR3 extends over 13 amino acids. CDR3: CASSRGGGYEQYF. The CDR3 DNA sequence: TGTGCCAGCAGCCGAGGGGGCGGCTACGAGCAGTACTTC.

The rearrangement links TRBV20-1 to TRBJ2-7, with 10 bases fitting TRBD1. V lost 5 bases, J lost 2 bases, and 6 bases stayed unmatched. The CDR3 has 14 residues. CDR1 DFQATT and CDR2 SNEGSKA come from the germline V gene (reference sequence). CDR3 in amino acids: CSASLGTGAYEQYF. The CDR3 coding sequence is TGCAGTGCTTCCCTTGGGACAGGGGCCTACGAGCAGTACTTC.

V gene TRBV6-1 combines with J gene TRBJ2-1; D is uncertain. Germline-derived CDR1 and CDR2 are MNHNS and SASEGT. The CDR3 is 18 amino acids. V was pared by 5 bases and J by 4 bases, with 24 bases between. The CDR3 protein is CASSTSPSFLAGYNEQFF. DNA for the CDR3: TGTGCCAGCAGTACATCTCCCTCATTCCTGGCTGGGTACAATGAGCAGTTCTTC.

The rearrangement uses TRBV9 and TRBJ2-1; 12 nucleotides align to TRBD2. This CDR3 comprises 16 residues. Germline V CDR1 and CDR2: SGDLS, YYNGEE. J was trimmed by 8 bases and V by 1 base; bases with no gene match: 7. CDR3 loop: CASSVSASGGVYEQFF. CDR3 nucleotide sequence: TGTGCCAGCAGCGTATCGGCTAGCGGGGGGGTCTATGAGCAGTTCTTC.

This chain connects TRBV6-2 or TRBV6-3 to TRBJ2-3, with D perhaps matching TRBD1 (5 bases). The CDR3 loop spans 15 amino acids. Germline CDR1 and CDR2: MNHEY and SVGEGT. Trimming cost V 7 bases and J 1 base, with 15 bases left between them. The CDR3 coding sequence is TGTGCCAGCAACACCTGGGGCAGGGGCACAGATACGCAGTATTTT. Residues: CASNTWGRGTDTQYF.

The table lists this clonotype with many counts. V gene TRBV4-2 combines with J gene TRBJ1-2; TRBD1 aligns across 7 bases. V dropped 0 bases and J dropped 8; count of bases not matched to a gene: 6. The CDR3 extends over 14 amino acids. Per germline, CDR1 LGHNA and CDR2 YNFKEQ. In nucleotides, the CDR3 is TGTGCCAGCAGCCAAGATGAAGGGGGCAGGGGCTACACCTTC. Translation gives CASSQDEGGRGYTF.

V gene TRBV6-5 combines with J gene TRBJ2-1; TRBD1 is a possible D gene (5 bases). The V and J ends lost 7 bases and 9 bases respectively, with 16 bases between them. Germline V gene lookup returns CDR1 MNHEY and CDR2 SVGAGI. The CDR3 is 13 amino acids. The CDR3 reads CASTGYGISEQFF. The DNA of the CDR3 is TGTGCCAGCACAGGGTACGGAATTAGTGAGCAGTTCTTC.

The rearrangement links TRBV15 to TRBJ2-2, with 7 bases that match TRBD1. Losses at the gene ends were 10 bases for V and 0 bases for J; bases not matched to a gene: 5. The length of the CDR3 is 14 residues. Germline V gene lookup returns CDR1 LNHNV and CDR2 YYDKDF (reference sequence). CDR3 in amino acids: CAIPGQPNTGELFF. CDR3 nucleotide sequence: TGTGCCATCCCGGGACAGCCGAACACCGGGGAGCTGTTTTTT.

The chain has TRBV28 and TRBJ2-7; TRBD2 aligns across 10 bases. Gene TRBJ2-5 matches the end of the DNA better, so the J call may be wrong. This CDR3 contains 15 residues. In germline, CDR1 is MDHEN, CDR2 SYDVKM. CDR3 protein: CASSSGGAVLETQYF. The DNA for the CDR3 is TGTGCCAGCAGCAGCGGGGGGGCAGTTCTAGAGACCCAGTACTTC.

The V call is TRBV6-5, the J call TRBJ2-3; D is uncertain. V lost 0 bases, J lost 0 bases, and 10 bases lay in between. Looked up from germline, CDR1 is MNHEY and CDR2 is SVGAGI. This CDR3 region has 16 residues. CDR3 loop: CASSYSRGLSTDTQYF. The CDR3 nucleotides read TGTGCCAGCAGTTACTCGAGAGGCCTTAGCACAGATACGCAGTATTTT.

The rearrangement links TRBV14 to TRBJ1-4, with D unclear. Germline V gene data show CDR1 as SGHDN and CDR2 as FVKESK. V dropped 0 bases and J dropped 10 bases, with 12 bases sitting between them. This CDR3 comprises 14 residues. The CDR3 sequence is CASSQEVRGGKLFF. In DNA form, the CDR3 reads TGTGCCAGCAGCCAAGAGGTCAGAGGTGGAAAACTGTTTTTT.